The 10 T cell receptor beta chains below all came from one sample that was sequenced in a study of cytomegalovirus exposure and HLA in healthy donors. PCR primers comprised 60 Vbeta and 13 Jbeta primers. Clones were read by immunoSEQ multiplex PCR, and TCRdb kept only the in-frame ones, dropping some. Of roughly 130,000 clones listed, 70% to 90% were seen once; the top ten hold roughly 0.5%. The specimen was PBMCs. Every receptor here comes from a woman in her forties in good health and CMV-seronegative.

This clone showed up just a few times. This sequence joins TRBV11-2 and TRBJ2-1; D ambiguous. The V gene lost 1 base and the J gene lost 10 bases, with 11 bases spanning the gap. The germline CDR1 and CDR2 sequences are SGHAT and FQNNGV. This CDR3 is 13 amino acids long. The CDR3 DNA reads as TGTGCCAGCAGCTTAGGGCTAGATTACGAGCAGTTCTTC. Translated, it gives CASSLGLDYEQFF.

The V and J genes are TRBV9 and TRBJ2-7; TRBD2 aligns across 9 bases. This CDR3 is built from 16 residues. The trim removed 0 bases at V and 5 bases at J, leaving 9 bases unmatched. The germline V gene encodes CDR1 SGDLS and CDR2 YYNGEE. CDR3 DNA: TGTGCCAGCAGCGTAGGGGCGGGAGGGTTATTTGACGAGCAGTACTTC. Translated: CASSVGAGGLFDEQYF.

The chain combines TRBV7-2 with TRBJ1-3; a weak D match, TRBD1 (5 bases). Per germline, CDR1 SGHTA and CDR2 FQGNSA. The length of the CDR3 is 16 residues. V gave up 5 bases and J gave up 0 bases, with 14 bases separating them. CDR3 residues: CASSNSDIRSGNTIYF. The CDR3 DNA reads TGTGCCAGCAGCAACTCGGACATACGCTCTGGAAACACCATATATTTT.

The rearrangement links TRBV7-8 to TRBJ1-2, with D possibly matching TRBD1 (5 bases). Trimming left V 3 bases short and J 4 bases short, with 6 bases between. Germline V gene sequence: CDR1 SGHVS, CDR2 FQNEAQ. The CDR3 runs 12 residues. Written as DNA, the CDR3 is TGTGCCAGCAGCTTGGGGGGCTATGGCTACACCTTC. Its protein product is CASSLGGYGYTF.

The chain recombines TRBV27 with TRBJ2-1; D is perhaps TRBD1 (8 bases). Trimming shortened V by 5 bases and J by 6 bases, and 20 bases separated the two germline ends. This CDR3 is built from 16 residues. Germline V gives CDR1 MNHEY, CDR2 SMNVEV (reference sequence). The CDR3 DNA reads TGTGCCAGCAGTAGCGGGACAGGAGAATTCGTCAATGAGCAGTTCTTC. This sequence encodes CASSSGTGEFVNEQFF.

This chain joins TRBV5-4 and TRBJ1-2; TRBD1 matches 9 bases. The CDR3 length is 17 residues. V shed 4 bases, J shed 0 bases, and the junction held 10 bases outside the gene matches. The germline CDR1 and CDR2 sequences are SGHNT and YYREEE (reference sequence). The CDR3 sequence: CASSPDRGSRANYGYTF. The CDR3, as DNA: TGTGCCAGCAGCCCGGACAGGGGAAGTAGAGCTAACTATGGCTACACCTTC. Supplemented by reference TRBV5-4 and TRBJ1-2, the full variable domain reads ETGVTQSPTHLIKTRGQQVTLRCSSQSGHNTVSWYQQALGQGPQFIFQYYREEENGRGNFPPRFSGLQFPNYSSELNVNALELDDSALYLCASSPDRGSRANYGYTFGSGTRLTVV.

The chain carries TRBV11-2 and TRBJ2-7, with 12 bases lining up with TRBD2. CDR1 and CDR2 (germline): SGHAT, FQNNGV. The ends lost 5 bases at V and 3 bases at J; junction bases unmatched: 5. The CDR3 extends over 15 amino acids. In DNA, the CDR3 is TGTGCCAGCAGCCGCCCGACTAGCGGGAGCTACGAGCAGTACTTC. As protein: CASSRPTSGSYEQYF.

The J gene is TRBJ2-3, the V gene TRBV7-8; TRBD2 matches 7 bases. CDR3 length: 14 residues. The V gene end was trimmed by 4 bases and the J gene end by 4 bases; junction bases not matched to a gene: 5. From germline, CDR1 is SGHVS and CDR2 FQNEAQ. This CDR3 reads CASSSHGRADTQYF. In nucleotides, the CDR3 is TGTGCCAGCAGCTCCCATGGGAGGGCAGATACGCAGTATTTT.

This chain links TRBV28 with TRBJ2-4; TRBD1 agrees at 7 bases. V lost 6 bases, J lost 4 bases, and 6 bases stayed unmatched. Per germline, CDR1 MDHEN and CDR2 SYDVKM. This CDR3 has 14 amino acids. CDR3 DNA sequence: TGTGCCAGCAGCACCGGGACAGAAAAAAACATTCAGTACTTC. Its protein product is CASSTGTEKNIQYF.

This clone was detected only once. The CDR3 spells CASRTESDAPLHF. CDR3 DNA: TGCGCCAGCAGAACAGAGTCGGATGCACCCCTCCACTTT. V usage is TRBV5-1 and J usage is TRBJ1-6; no definite D call. The CDR3 extends over 13 amino acids. V shed 5 bases and J shed 11 bases, with 14 bases lying between them. CDR1 and CDR2 from the germline V gene are SGHRS and YFSETQ. The variable domain in full, completed from reference TRBV5-1 and TRBJ1-6, reads KAGVTQTPRYLIKTRGQQVTLSCSPISGHRSVSWYQQTPGQGLQFLFEYFSETQRNKGNFPGRFSGRQFSNSRSEMNVSTLELGDSALYLCASRTESDAPLHFGNGTRLTVT.